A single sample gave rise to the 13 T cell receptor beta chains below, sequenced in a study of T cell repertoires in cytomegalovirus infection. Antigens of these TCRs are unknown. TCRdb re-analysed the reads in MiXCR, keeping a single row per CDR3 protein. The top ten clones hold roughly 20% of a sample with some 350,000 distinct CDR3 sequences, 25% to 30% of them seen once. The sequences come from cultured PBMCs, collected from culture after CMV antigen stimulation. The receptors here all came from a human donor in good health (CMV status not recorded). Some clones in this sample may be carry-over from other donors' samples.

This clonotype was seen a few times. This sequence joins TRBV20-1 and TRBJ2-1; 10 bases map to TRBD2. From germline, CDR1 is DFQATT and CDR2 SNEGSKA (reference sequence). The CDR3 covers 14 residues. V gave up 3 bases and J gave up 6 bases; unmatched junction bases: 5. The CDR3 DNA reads TGCAGTGCTAGGACTAGCGGGTGGGGCAATGAGCAGTTCTTC. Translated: CSARTSGWGNEQFF.

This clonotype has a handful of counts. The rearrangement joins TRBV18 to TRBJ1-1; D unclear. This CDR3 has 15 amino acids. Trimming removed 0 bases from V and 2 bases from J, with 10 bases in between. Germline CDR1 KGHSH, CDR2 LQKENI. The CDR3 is CASSPPMAVNTEAFF. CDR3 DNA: TGTGCCAGCTCACCACCGATGGCGGTTAACACTGAAGCTTTCTTT.

CDR3 protein: CASAGQEPYEQYF. CDR3 bases: TGTGCCAGCGCGGGACAGGAACCCTACGAGCAGTACTTC. The chain uses TRBV6-1 and TRBJ2-7, with 8 bases matching TRBD1. Losses at the gene ends were 8 bases for V and 2 bases for J; bases not matched to a gene: 5. Germline V gene data show CDR1 as MNHNS and CDR2 as SASEGT. The length of the CDR3 is 13 residues.

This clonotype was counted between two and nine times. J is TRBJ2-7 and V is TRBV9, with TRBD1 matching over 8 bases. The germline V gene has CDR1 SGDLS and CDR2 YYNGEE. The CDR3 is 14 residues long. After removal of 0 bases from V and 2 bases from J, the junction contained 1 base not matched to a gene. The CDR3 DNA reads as TGTGCCAGCAGCGTAGGGACAGGGCCCTACGAGCAGTACTTC. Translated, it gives CASSVGTGPYEQYF.

Written as DNA, the CDR3 is TGTGCTACCGCCCGGCAGCCCGGGAATGAGCAGTTCTTC. It encodes CATARQPGNEQFF. The J gene is TRBJ2-1, the V gene TRBV7-6; D gene uncertain. This CDR3 comprises 13 residues. Per germline, CDR1 SGHVS and CDR2 FNYEAQ.

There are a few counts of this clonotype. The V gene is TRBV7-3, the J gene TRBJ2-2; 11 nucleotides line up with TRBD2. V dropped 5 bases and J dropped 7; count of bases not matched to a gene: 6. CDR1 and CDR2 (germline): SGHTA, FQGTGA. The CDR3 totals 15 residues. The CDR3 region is CASSPTSGGIGELFF. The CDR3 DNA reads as TGTGCCAGCAGCCCAACTAGCGGGGGTATCGGGGAGCTGTTTTTT.

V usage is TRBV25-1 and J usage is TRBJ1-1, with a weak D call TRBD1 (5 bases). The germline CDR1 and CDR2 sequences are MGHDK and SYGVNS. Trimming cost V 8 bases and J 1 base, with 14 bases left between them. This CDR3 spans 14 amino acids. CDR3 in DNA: TGTGCCAGCCGGGGGGACTCCAAGAACACTGAAGCTTTCTTT. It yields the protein CASRGDSKNTEAFF.

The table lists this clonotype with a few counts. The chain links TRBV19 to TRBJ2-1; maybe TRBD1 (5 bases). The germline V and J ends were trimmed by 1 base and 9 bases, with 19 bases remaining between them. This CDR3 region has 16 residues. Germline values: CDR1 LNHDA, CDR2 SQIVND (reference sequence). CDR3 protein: CASSIGTQGMFGEQFF. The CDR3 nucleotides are TGTGCCAGTAGTATAGGAACGCAGGGTATGTTTGGTGAGCAGTTCTTC.

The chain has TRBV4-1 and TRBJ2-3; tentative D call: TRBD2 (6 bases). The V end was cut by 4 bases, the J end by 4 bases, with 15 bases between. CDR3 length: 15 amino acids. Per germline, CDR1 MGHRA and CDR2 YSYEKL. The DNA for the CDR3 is TGCGCCAGCAGCCTTGTGGAGGGGCAGCCAGATACGCAGTATTTT. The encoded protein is CASSLVEGQPDTQYF.

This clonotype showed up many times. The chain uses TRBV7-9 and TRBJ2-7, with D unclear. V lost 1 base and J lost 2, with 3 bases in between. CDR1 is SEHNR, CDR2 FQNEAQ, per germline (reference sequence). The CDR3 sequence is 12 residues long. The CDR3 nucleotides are TGTGCCAGCAGCTTAGGAGCCTACGAGCAGTACTTC. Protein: CASSLGAYEQYF. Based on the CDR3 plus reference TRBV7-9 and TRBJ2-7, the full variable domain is DTGVSQNPRHKITKRGQNVTFRCDPISEHNRLYWYRQTLGQGPEFLTYFQNEAQLEKSRLLSDRFSAERPKGSFSTLEIQRTEQGDSAMYLCASSLGAYEQYFGPGTRLTVT.

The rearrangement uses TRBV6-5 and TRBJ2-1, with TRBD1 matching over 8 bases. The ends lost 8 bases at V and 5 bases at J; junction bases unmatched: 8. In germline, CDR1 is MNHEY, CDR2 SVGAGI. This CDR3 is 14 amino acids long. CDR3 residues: CASRTGGSHNEQFF. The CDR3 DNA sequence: TGTGCCAGCCGAACAGGGGGTAGCCACAATGAGCAGTTCTTC.

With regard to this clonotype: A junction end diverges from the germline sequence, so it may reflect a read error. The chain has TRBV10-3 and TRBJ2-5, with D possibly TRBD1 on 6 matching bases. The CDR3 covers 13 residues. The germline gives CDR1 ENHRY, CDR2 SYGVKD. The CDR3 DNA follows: TGTGCCATCAGGCGGACAGCCCAAGAGGCCCAGTACTTC. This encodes CAIRRTAQEAQYF.

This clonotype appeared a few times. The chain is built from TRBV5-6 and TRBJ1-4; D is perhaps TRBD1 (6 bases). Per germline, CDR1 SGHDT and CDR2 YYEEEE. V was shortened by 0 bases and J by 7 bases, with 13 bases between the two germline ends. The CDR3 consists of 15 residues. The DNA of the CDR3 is TGTGCCAGCAGCTTGGCCCCTTCGGGGGCTGAAAAACTGTTTTTT. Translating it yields CASSLAPSGAEKLFF. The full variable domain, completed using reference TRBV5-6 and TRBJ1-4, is DAGVTQSPTHLIKTRGQQVTLRCSPKSGHDTVSWYQQALGQGPQFIFQYYEEEERQRGNFPDRFSGHQFPNYSSELNVNALLLGDSALYLCASSLAPSGAEKLFFGSGTQLSVL.